These 5 T cell receptor beta chains were all obtained from the same sample, sequenced in a study of blood T cell repertoires in COVID-19. Assay: immunoSEQ multiplex PCR; the TCRdb copy retains only in-frame clones and omits some. The sample has roughly 250,000 clones; around nine tenths are singletons. The sample was peripheral blood. These receptors were collected from a woman aged 35 to 49 who had recovered from COVID-19.

V is TRBV11-2 and J is TRBJ2-1; D is possibly TRBD1 (6 bases). Germline CDR1 is SGHAT and CDR2 is FQNNGV. Trimming removed 5 bases from V and 4 bases from J, with 12 bases in between. This CDR3 spans 14 amino acids. DNA of the CDR3: TGTGCCAGCAGCCGCGGACAGTCGTACAATGAGCAGTTCTTC. Protein product: CASSRGQSYNEQFF.

V and J are TRBV27 and TRBJ2-3, with 8 bases matching TRBD2. This CDR3 is built from 17 residues. Germline lookup yields CDR1 MNHEY and CDR2 SMNVEV (reference sequence). The V and J ends lost 3 bases and 0 bases, in that order; junction bases with no gene match: 8. The CDR3 region is CASSFLPGGVSTDTQYF. CDR3 coding DNA: TGTGCCAGCAGTTTCCTGCCGGGGGGGGTAAGCACAGATACGCAGTATTTT.

The V gene is TRBV28, the J gene TRBJ2-7, with D possibly matching TRBD2 (5 bases). Per germline, CDR1 MDHEN and CDR2 SYDVKM. V lost 2 bases and J 6 bases, leaving 8 bases between the germline ends. The CDR3 loop spans 12 amino acids. CDR3 in DNA: TGTGCCAGCAGTTTAGGACTTGGCGAGCAGTACTTC. Its protein product is CASSLGLGEQYF.

The chain carries TRBV11-2 and TRBJ2-7; D uncertain. The CDR3 extends over 11 amino acids. Trimming took off 4 bases at V and 4 bases at J, with 5 bases between the two ends. From germline, CDR1 is SGHAT and CDR2 FQNNGV. CDR3 DNA: TGTGCCAGCAGCTCGCAGTACGAGCAGTACTTC. It is translated as CASSSQYEQYF. Combining the CDR3 with reference TRBV11-2 and TRBJ2-7 gives the whole variable domain EAGVAQSPRYKIIEKRQSVAFWCNPISGHATLYWYQQILGQGPKLLIQFQNNGVVDDSQLPKDRFSAERLKGVDSTLKIQPAKLEDSAVYLCASSSQYEQYFGPGTRLTVT.

The gene calls are TRBV7-9 and TRBJ1-1; 7 bases are shared with TRBD1. J was trimmed by 1 base and V by 5 bases; bases with no gene match: 7. The CDR3 length is 15 residues. Germline CDR1 is SEHNR and CDR2 is FQNEAQ (reference sequence). In DNA form, the CDR3 reads TGTGCCAGCAGCCCCAGACAGGGTAGGAACACTGAAGCTTTCTTT. It yields the protein CASSPRQGRNTEAFF.